The rows below give T cell receptor beta chains drawn from one sample of a study of cytomegalovirus exposure and HLA in healthy donors. The data were produced by immunoSEQ multiplex PCR, yet TCRdb's version contains in-frame clones alone and is incomplete. This table has 150,000 to 200,000 clones, 75% to 90% appearing once. Sequencing input: PBMCs. These receptors were taken from a woman aged 18-29 years in good health and CMV-seronegative. Both conserved end residues are part of each CDR3. The D gene is left open where the match is weak. Clone sizes are given selectively: once, few, many, or a class where the clone is expanded.

d_call: NA; v_call: TRBV11-2; clone_size: few; cdr3_length: 13; j_call: TRBJ1-2; cdr3_nt: TGTGCCAGCAGCTTAGTACCACAAATGGCTGGCACCTTC; cdr3_aa: CASSLVPQMAGTF
d_call: TRBD1; v_call: TRBV6-1; clone_size: NA; cdr3_length: 13; j_call: TRBJ1-2; cdr3_nt: TGTGCCAGCAGTGCCGCCCGGGACAGAGAAAAGGGATTC; cdr3_aa: CASSAARDREKGF
d_call: NA; v_call: TRBV18; clone_size: NA; cdr3_length: 16; j_call: TRBJ1-2; cdr3_nt: TGTGCCAGCTCACCCATCGAAGGAGCTCTATTATATGGCTACACCTTC; cdr3_aa: CASSPIEGALLYGYTF
d_call: NA; v_call: TRBV13; clone_size: NA; cdr3_length: 14; j_call: TRBJ2-7; cdr3_nt: TGTGCCAGCAGCCTTGGCGGCAGCTCCTACGAGCAGTACTTC; cdr3_aa: CASSLGGSSYEQYF
d_call: NA; v_call: TRBV19; clone_size: NA; cdr3_length: 15; j_call: TRBJ2-3; cdr3_nt: TGTGCCAGTAGTATCCCCCCACGGACTCAAAATACGCAGTATTTT; cdr3_aa: CASSIPPRTQNTQYF
d_call: NA; v_call: TRBV19; clone_size: NA; cdr3_length: 15; j_call: TRBJ2-1; cdr3_nt: TGTGCCAGTAGTCCCCGAGAGAGCTCCTACAATGAGCAGTTCTTC; cdr3_aa: CASSPRESSYNEQFF
d_call: TRBD1; v_call: TRBV27; clone_size: NA; cdr3_length: 15; j_call: TRBJ2-1; cdr3_nt: TGTGCCAGCACCCTAGGGACAGGGACTTACAATGAGCAGTTCTTC; cdr3_aa: CASTLGTGTYNEQFF
d_call: TRBD2; v_call: TRBV15; clone_size: NA; cdr3_length: 15; j_call: TRBJ2-5; cdr3_nt: TGTGCCACCAGCAGAGATCGGGGACTAGGAGAGACCCAGTACTTC; cdr3_aa: CATSRDRGLGETQYF
d_call: NA; v_call: TRBV6-5; clone_size: NA; cdr3_length: 12; j_call: TRBJ2-7; cdr3_nt: TGTGCCAGCAGTAATCAAGCAGGGGCCTGGAACTTC; cdr3_aa: CASSNQAGAWNF
d_call: TRBD1; v_call: TRBV14; clone_size: NA; cdr3_length: 15; j_call: TRBJ1-2; cdr3_nt: TGTGCCAGCAGCCAATGGGGACAGGGGCCGTATGGCTACACCTTC; cdr3_aa: CASSQWGQGPYGYTF
d_call: TRBD1; v_call: TRBV4-1; clone_size: NA; cdr3_length: 16; j_call: TRBJ1-1; cdr3_nt: TGCGCCAGCAGCCAAGCGGTACAGGGGGCAGTGACTGAAGCTTTCTTT; cdr3_aa: CASSQAVQGAVTEAFF
d_call: NA; v_call: TRBV30; clone_size: NA; cdr3_length: 13; j_call: TRBJ1-1; cdr3_nt: TGTGCCTGGACCGGTCTCCCGAACACTGAAGCTTTCTTT; cdr3_aa: CAWTGLPNTEAFF
d_call: NA; v_call: TRBV7-9; clone_size: once; cdr3_length: 14; j_call: TRBJ1-2; cdr3_nt: TGTGCCAGCAGCTTGGAAGGAGGGTACTATGGCTACACCTTC; cdr3_aa: CASSLEGGYYGYTF
d_call: NA; v_call: TRBV12-5; clone_size: NA; cdr3_length: 12; j_call: TRBJ1-1; cdr3_nt: TGTGCTAGTGGTTTGATAGACAGGCCTCCCGTTTTT; cdr3_aa: CASGLIDRPPVF
d_call: TRBD1; v_call: TRBV5-1; clone_size: NA; cdr3_length: 15; j_call: TRBJ1-5; cdr3_nt: TGCGCCAGCAGCTTGACGACAGGGGGAGGTCAGCCCCAGCATTTT; cdr3_aa: CASSLTTGGGQPQHF
d_call: TRBD2; v_call: TRBV2; clone_size: NA; cdr3_length: 16; j_call: TRBJ2-3; cdr3_nt: TGTGCCAGCTCCCCAAGGAGCGGGAGAAGGACAGATACGCAGTATTTT; cdr3_aa: CASSPRSGRRTDTQYF
d_call: TRBD1; v_call: TRBV29-1; clone_size: NA; cdr3_length: 11; j_call: TRBJ2-7; cdr3_nt: TGCAGCGGTATACAGGGGTACGAGCAGTACTTC; cdr3_aa: CSGIQGYEQYF